The rows below give T cell receptor beta chains drawn from one sample of a study of shared clonotypes between healthy human individuals. Some clones are missing from TCRdb's copy, which holds only in-frame ones; the method was immunoSEQ multiplex PCR. The data hold around 2,000,000 clones, with roughly 94% observed a single time. Material for sequencing was naive CD8+ T cells sorted from blood. These TCRs come from a man aged 18-30 years in good health. Each CDR3 is given without its conserved first and last residue. The D gene is left open where the match is weak.

V gene: TRBV6-6; D gene: NA; CDR3 protein: ASSRNRNTEAF
V gene: TRBV30; D gene: TRBD2; CDR3 protein: AWSMASGSQNEQF
V gene: TRBV19; D gene: TRBD2; CDR3 protein: ASSTGLVGGELF
V gene: TRBV7-2; D gene: NA; CDR3 protein: ASSLGPYNEQF
V gene: TRBV10-2; D gene: NA; CDR3 protein: AIQGGSSYEQY
V gene: TRBV6-1; D gene: NA; CDR3 protein: ASRSWQETQY
V gene: TRBV4-2; D gene: NA; CDR3 protein: ASRRGAGDAYGYT
V gene: TRBV27; D gene: NA; CDR3 protein: ASSLSKAGIWAEAF
V gene: TRBV5-6; D gene: NA; CDR3 protein: ASSLGGYAVPPSTDTQY
V gene: TRBV4-3; D gene: NA; CDR3 protein: ASSQVEGAGEQY
V gene: TRBV30; D gene: NA; CDR3 protein: AWSAGTTNTGELF
V gene: TRBV4-2; D gene: TRBD1; CDR3 protein: ASSQEPGGFWEKLF
V gene: TRBV5-4; D gene: TRBD2; CDR3 protein: ATYRTSGVTDTQY
V gene: TRBV10-2; D gene: TRBD2; CDR3 protein: ASSEAASGNEQY